Following are 6 T cell receptor beta chains from one sample sequenced in a study of blood T cell repertoires in COVID-19. Assay used: immunoSEQ multiplex PCR; TCRdb lists only in-frame clones, some missing. The sample has 99,000 or so clones, 91% seen once. Sequencing used peripheral blood. The origin of the receptors is a human donor in a cohort sampled during active COVID-19.

The V and J genes are TRBV19 and TRBJ2-1; TRBD2 matches 7 bases. The germline V gene encodes CDR1 LNHDA and CDR2 SQIVND (reference sequence). V was clipped by 1 base and J by 7 bases; unmatched bases: 7. CDR3 length equals 15 residues. In DNA, the CDR3 is TGTGCCAGTAGTATAGTCGGGCGGCGGGGGAATGAGCAGTTCTTC. Translating gives CASSIVGRRGNEQFF.

CDR3 residues: CSASYRGRETQYF. In nucleotides, the CDR3 is TGCAGTGCTAGTTACAGGGGGCGGGAGACCCAGTACTTC. The chain uses TRBV20-1 and TRBJ2-5, with 9 bases matching TRBD1. CDR1 and CDR2 (germline): DFQATT, SNEGSKA (reference sequence). CDR3 size: 13 residues. V lost 3 bases, J lost 5 bases, and 4 bases stayed unmatched.

The rearrangement links TRBV7-9 to TRBJ2-2, with 12 bases identical to TRBD2. The CDR3 consists of 19 residues. Germline V gene data show CDR1 as SEHNR and CDR2 as FQNEAQ (reference sequence). After removal of 5 bases from V and 0 bases from J, the junction contained 10 bases not matched to a gene. Written as DNA, the CDR3 is TGTGCCAGCAGCAAGGGACTAGCGGGCCAACCCGCGAACACCGGGGAGCTGTTTTTT. It translates to CASSKGLAGQPANTGELFF.

The chain has TRBV7-2 and TRBJ2-7, with 7 bases fitting TRBD2. V lost 4 bases, J lost 7 bases, and 13 bases stayed unmatched. Germline CDR1 reads SGHTA; CDR2 reads FQGNSA. The CDR3 extends over 15 amino acids. Here the CDR3 reads CASSSGTTFFGEQYF. In DNA, the CDR3 is TGTGCCAGCAGCTCCGGGACTACCTTTTTTGGAGAGCAGTACTTC.

DNA of the CDR3: TGTGCCAGTAGTTTAGCGGGGTGGGAGACAGATACGCAGTATTTT. This translates into CASSLAGWETDTQYF. The chain couples TRBV19 to TRBJ2-3; TRBD2 aligns across 8 bases. V shed 5 bases, J shed 3 bases, and the junction held 7 bases outside the gene matches. Germline assignment: CDR1 LNHDA and CDR2 SQIVND (reference sequence). This CDR3 region has 15 residues.

The chain links TRBV7-9 to TRBJ2-2; D unresolved. Trimming took 6 bases from V and 4 from J, leaving 9 bases between them. The CDR3 runs to 13 residues. The germline gives CDR1 SEHNR, CDR2 FQNEAQ (reference sequence). Here the CDR3 reads CASRMVSTGELFF. The CDR3 DNA reads TGTGCCAGCAGGATGGTTAGCACCGGGGAGCTGTTTTTT.